This TCR beta chain was identified in a study of shared clonotypes between healthy human individuals. The study, taken as a whole, reports: Among the subsets, naive ones generally showed larger estimated richness than memory ones.

At the deep level, the assay was run. The authors loaded 150 to 250 ng DNA, 25,000 to 30,000 T cell genomes, into sorted-subset replicate PCRs. Here immunoSEQ multiplex PCR was the method, and the copy in TCRdb shows in-frame clones only, minus some. The sample comprises about 2.3 million clones, approximately 93% of which are singletons, and 0.39% rests with the top ten. Comments on this clone: The antigen is unknown.

The CDR3 consists of 13 residues. V lost 4 bases, J lost 10 bases, and 14 bases lay in between. The germline V gene encodes CDR1 SGHDN and CDR2 FVKESK. V usage is TRBV14 and J usage is TRBJ2-1; D remains unclear. The specimen was naive CD4+ T cells from PBMCs. As to subset: CD45RA+ positively selected. This receptor was obtained from a man aged 18 to 35 in good health. Some clones in this sample may be carry-over from other donors' samples. The DNA of the CDR3 is TGTGCCAGCAGCCCCCCTTCATTTCGGGAGCAGTTCTTC. Protein: CASSPPSFREQFF. The entire variable domain, with the rest obtained from reference TRBV14 and TRBJ2-1, is as follows: EAGVTQFPSHSVIEKGQTVTLRCDPISGHDNLYWYRRVMGKEIKFLLHFVKESKQDESGMPNNRFLAERTGGTYSTLKVQPAELEDSGVYFCASSPPSFREQFFGPGTRLTVL.